These T cell receptor beta chains were read from a single sample in a study of metastatic and nonmetastatic thyroid tumors. MiXCR re-clonotyped the PCR reads for TCRdb. The sample shows approximately 90,000 clones, roughly 8.6% of them seen only once. The sample was blood. These receptors were taken from a female donor with papillary thyroid cancer or a benign thyroid nodule (not recorded which). Some clones in this sample may be carry-over from other donors' samples. The CDR3 runs from the conserved cysteine through the conserved F or W. A D gene is named only where the DNA matches it firmly. Clone size is not always given. Where it is, it says once, few, many or a class for expanded clones.

TRBV25-1,TRBJ2-5,TRBD1,many,CASTFNRGYQETQYF,TGTGCCAGCACCTTCAACAGGGGATACCAAGAGACCCAGTACTTC
TRBV5-1,TRBJ1-1,NA,many,CASSLGAGGTEAFF,TGCGCCAGCAGCTTGGGGGCGGGGGGCACTGAAGCTTTCTTT
TRBV19,TRBJ1-5,TRBD1,many,CASSKGQGMNQPQHF,TGTGCCAGTAGTAAGGGACAGGGGATGAATCAGCCCCAGCATTTT
TRBV6-5,TRBJ1-2,NA,many,CASSYSVGVNYGYTF,TGTGCCAGCAGTTACTCGGTGGGGGTAAACTATGGCTACACCTTC
TRBV5-6,TRBJ2-2,NA,NA,CASSFWVQGRDTGELFF,TGTGCCAGCAGCTTTTGGGTACAGGGTCGGGACACCGGGGAGCTGTTTTTT
TRBV24-1,TRBJ2-7,TRBD1,many,CANHTGTEAYEQYF,TGTGCCAACCACACCGGGACAGAGGCCTACGAGCAGTACTTC
TRBV11-1,TRBJ1-6,TRBD1,NA,CASSRRGGSLDPSSYNSPLHF,TGTGCCAGCAGTCGCAGAGGGGGCTCTTTGGATCCAAGCTCCTATAATTCACCCCTCCACTTT
TRBV19,TRBJ1-3,NA,many,CASGVSGNTIYF,TGTGCCAGTGGTGTCTCTGGAAACACCATATATTTT
TRBV4-2,TRBJ2-3,TRBD2,many,CASSQDEASGTDTQYF,TGTGCCAGCAGCCAAGATGAGGCTAGCGGAACAGATACGCAGTATTTT
TRBV12-3/TRBV12-4,TRBJ2-1,TRBD2,few,CASSGRGGGNEQFF,TGTGCCAGCAGTGGTCGGGGGGGTGGAAATGAGCAGTTCTTC
TRBV11-2,TRBJ2-5,TRBD1,many,CASSIGQGVFSGTQYF,TGTGCCAGCAGCATAGGACAGGGAGTCTTTTCAGGGACCCAGTACTTC
TRBV10-3,TRBJ2-7,TRBD1,few,CAISARTGNPYEQYF,TGTGCCATCAGTGCACGGACAGGGAATCCCTACGAGCAGTACTTC
TRBV28,TRBJ2-2,NA,many,CASSILQGRHTGELFF,TGTGCCAGCAGTATCCTACAGGGTAGGCACACCGGGGAGCTGTTTTTT
TRBV20-1,TRBJ1-5,NA,many,CSARPGANQPQHF,TGCAGTGCTAGACCGGGGGCGAATCAGCCCCAGCATTTT
TRBV7-3,TRBJ1-1,TRBD1,many,CASSPQPGQGLAAEAFF,TGTGCCAGCAGCCCCCAGCCGGGACAGGGCCTTGCAGCTGAAGCTTTCTTT
TRBV7-6,TRBJ1-2,NA,many,CASSSQGLNGYTF,TGTGCCAGCAGCTCTCAGGGCCTCAACGGCTACACCTTC
TRBV20-1,TRBJ2-5,TRBD2,many,CSAPSSGGPETQYF,TGCAGTGCCCCGAGTAGCGGGGGACCAGAGACCCAGTACTTC
TRBV6-1,TRBJ2-7,NA,many,CASRGSLPYEQYF,TGTGCCAGCAGGGGGAGCCTTCCCTACGAGCAGTACTTC
TRBV6-1,TRBJ1-3,NA,many,CASSDTQIGNTIYF,TGTGCCAGCAGTGACACTCAGATCGGAAACACCATATATTTT
TRBV6-1,TRBJ1-1,NA,many,CASISGTLNTEAFF,TGTGCCAGCATTTCAGGGACCTTGAACACTGAAGCTTTCTTT
TRBV6-1,TRBJ1-5,NA,many,CASRRLAQGNQPQHF,TGTGCCAGCAGGCGCCTAGCACAGGGTAATCAGCCCCAGCATTTT
TRBV25-1,TRBJ2-3,NA,many,CASKTGKGGQTDTQYF,TGTGCCAGCAAAACCGGGAAGGGGGGCCAGACAGATACGCAGTATTTT
TRBV20-1,TRBJ1-3,NA,NA,CSARGGSSGNTIYF,TGCAGTGCCAGAGGCGGGAGCTCTGGAAACACCATATATTTT
TRBV6-4,TRBJ1-6,NA,many,CASSDRKVFSSYNSPLHF,TGTGCCAGCAGTGACCGAAAGGTTTTTAGCTCCTATAATTCACCCCTCCACTTT
TRBV5-4,TRBJ2-2,NA,NA,CASSIRGNTGELFF,TGTGCCAGCAGCATCCGGGGGAACACCGGGGAGCTGTTTTTT
TRBV13,TRBJ1-3,NA,once,CASRRHLDTIYF,TGTGCCAGCAGAAGACACCTTGACACCATATATTTT
TRBV18,TRBJ1-5,NA,once,CASSPGDSNQPQHF,TGTGCCAGCTCACCAGGGGATAGCAATCAGCCCCAGCATTTT
TRBV11-3,TRBJ1-1,TRBD1,many,CASSSDRGTEAFF,TGTGCCAGCAGCTCGGACAGGGGCACTGAAGCTTTCTTT
TRBV7-9,TRBJ1-2,NA,many,CASTYSVGGYTF,TGTGCCAGCACCTACAGCGTTGGAGGCTACACCTTC
TRBV29-1,TRBJ2-2,NA,many,CSVELSTGELFF,TGCAGCGTTGAGTTGTCCACCGGGGAGCTGTTTTTT
TRBV7-9,TRBJ2-7,NA,few,CASSLVGGGYEQYF,TGTGCCAGCAGCTTAGTAGGAGGGGGCTACGAGCAGTACTTC
TRBV9,TRBJ2-2,NA,many,CASSVIGQSGELFF,TGTGCCAGCAGCGTAATCGGCCAATCCGGGGAGCTGTTTTTT
TRBV28,TRBJ2-5,TRBD1,NA,CASSGTGVGQETQYF,TGTGCCAGCAGTGGGACAGGGGTAGGCCAAGAGACCCAGTACTTC
TRBV27,TRBJ2-5,TRBD2,few,CAVRTSGGFETQYF,TGTGCCGTTCGGACTAGCGGGGGGTTCGAGACCCAGTACTTC
TRBV2,TRBJ1-1,NA,many,CASRPLQGTTEAFF,TGTGCCAGCAGACCCCTCCAGGGGACCACTGAAGCTTTCTTT
TRBV7-3,TRBJ2-1,TRBD2,NA,CASSPTSGVGNEQFF,TGTGCCAGCAGCCCGACTAGCGGAGTAGGCAATGAGCAGTTCTTC
TRBV5-6,TRBJ2-3,TRBD1,many,CASSLNGLTGSTDTQYF,TGTGCCAGCAGCTTGAACGGGCTGACAGGGTCCACAGATACGCAGTATTTT
TRBV11-1,TRBJ1-1,NA,many,CASSLHLRDTEAFF,TGTGCCAGCAGCTTGCACCTGCGGGACACTGAAGCTTTCTTT
TRBV11-2,TRBJ2-7,NA,NA,CASSPRDGIRQYF,TGTGCCAGCAGCCCCCGGGACGGAATAAGGCAGTACTTC
TRBV30,TRBJ1-6,TRBD1,NA,CAWSLTTGVGRSPLHF,TGTGCCTGGAGTCTAACTACAGGGGTTGGACGTTCACCCCTCCACTTT
TRBV12-3/TRBV12-4,TRBJ2-5,TRBD2,many,CASSLSGLAGGRQETQYF,TGTGCCAGCAGTTTGTCAGGACTAGCGGGGGGGAGGCAAGAGACCCAGTACTTC
TRBV5-1,TRBJ2-3,NA,many,CASSPPGLGGDTQYF,TGCGCCAGCAGCCCCCCGGGACTGGGTGGAGATACGCAGTATTTT
TRBV19,TRBJ1-1,NA,many,CASKNMGTEAFF,TGTGCCAGTAAGAACATGGGCACTGAAGCTTTCTTT
TRBV12-3/TRBV12-4,TRBJ2-2,NA,many,CASSFGGGATTGELFF,TGTGCCAGCAGTTTTGGAGGGGGCGCTACGACCGGGGAGCTGTTTTTT
TRBV18,TRBJ2-6,NA,many,CASSPRLTSAGANVLTF,TGTGCCAGCTCACCACGGTTAACATCTGCTGGGGCCAACGTCCTGACTTTC
TRBV6-1,TRBJ1-1,NA,few,CASSSNGSRWTEAFF,TGTGCCAGCAGTTCCAACGGTAGTAGGTGGACTGAAGCTTTCTTT
TRBV3-1,TRBJ1-6,NA,many,CASSQAQLNNSPLHF,TGTGCCAGCAGCCAGGCTCAGTTAAATAATTCACCCCTCCACTTT
TRBV27,TRBJ2-1,TRBD1,many,CASSRGQGDVDEQFF,TGTGCCAGCAGTCGAGGACAGGGGGATGTGGATGAGCAGTTCTTC
TRBV11-2,TRBJ2-5,NA,many,CASSSLEGFQETQYF,TGTGCCAGCAGCAGCCTCGAGGGGTTCCAAGAGACCCAGTACTTC
TRBV30,TRBJ2-7,TRBD1,few,CAWSVGGQTYEQYF,TGTGCCTGGAGTGTAGGGGGACAGACCTACGAGCAGTACTTC
TRBV6-1,TRBJ1-1,TRBD1,many,CASSVPDRSQWAEAFF,TGTGCCAGCAGTGTCCCGGACAGGAGTCAATGGGCTGAAGCTTTCTTT